The source of this T cell receptor beta chain is a study of beta chain features in type 1 diabetes. Every bit of the isolated RNA underwent reverse transcription, so sequencing read expressed TCRB transcripts. Some clones are missing from TCRdb's copy, which holds only in-frame ones; the method was immunoSEQ multiplex PCR. Among a few hundred thousand clones, about 16% were seen once, and the ten largest hold about 0.019%. Sorted populations all exceeded 95% purity. This CDR3 contains 15 residues. J was trimmed by 7 bases and V by 6 bases; bases with no gene match: 8. CDR1 MDHEN and CDR2 SYDVKM come from the germline V gene. This clone has only a few counts.

The V gene is TRBV28, the J gene TRBJ2-1; TRBD1 matches at 11 bases. Input material: naive CD4+ T cells from blood. The TCR originated in a woman between 18 and 29 years old in good health. The DNA for the CDR3 is TGTGCCAGCAGGTGGGGGACAGGGGGACTAAATGAGCAGTTCTTC. Its protein product is CASRWGTGGLNEQFF. Full variable domain (missing parts from reference TRBV28 and TRBJ2-1): DVKVTQSSRYLVKRTGEKVFLECVQDMDHENMFWYRQDPGLGLRLIYFSYDVKMKEKGDIPEGYSVSREKKERFSLILESASTNQTSMYLCASRWGTGGLNEQFFGPGTRLTVL.